One and the same sample provided the 11 T cell receptor beta chains below, sequenced in a study of vaccination and CD4 T cells after COVID-19. Cultured CD4+ T cells had their DNA profiled by the Oncomine TCR Beta short-read assay. TCRdb itself ran the PCR reads through MiXCR, one entry per CDR3 protein. Found here are about 2,100 distinct CDR3 sequences, approximately 20% of them singletons; the top ten hold roughly two thirds. Antigens for these TCRs are unknown. Sample treatment: roughly 10-day PBMC culture with coronavirus spike peptide pools or control peptides (ViraFEST assay). Harvesting of the unexposed donor's CD4+ T cells predated the COVID-19 pandemic (2011-2018). The sequenced material came from CD4+ T cells from blood, cultured in vitro. These receptors were obtained from a human donor in good health.

Points on this clonotype: An end of the junction does not agree with germline; a read error may underlie this. This chain joins TRBV27 and TRBJ2-2; 14 bases fit TRBD2. Germline CDR1 reads MNHEY; CDR2 reads SMNVEV (reference sequence). The CDR3 consists of 20 residues. Here the CDR3 DNA reads TGTGACAGCACCAAGACAACACGACTAGCGGGAGGGGGGTACACCGGGGAGCTGTTTTTT. Translation: CDSTKTTRLAGGGYTGELFF.

V is TRBV24-1 and J is TRBJ2-6; D call uncertain. V was trimmed by 5 bases and J by 0 bases, leaving 10 bases between them. Germline V gene sequence: CDR1 KGHDR, CDR2 SFDVKD. The CDR3 is made up of 16 amino acids. CDR3 sequence reads: CATSGGQASGANVLTF. CDR3 DNA: TGTGCCACCAGTGGCGGCCAGGCCTCTGGGGCCAACGTCCTGACTTTC.

This clonotype was counted a few times. The V and J genes are TRBV10-3 and TRBJ1-1; D gene uncertain. The CDR3 consists of 11 residues. Trimming stripped 11 bases from V and 2 bases from J, with 9 bases between. Germline lookup yields CDR1 ENHRY and CDR2 SYGVKD. The CDR3 loop is CAVRDNTEAFF. As DNA, the CDR3 is TGTGCCGTAAGGGATAACACTGAAGCTTTCTTT.

The J gene is TRBJ1-2, the V gene TRBV3-1, with a tentative D call TRBD1 (5 bases). V lost 0 bases and J 4 bases, leaving 9 bases between the germline ends. Germline CDR1 reads LGHDT; CDR2 reads YNNKEL (reference sequence). There are 14 residues in the CDR3. CDR3 in DNA: TGTGCCAGCAGCCAAGACAGGGTTTTCTATGGCTACACCTTC. It translates to CASSQDRVFYGYTF. The variable domain in full, with the rest retrieved from reference TRBV3-1 and TRBJ1-2, is DTAVSQTPKYLVTQMGNDKSIKCEQNLGHDTMYWYKQDSKKFLKIMFSYNNKELIINETVPNRFSPKSPDKAHLNLHINSLELGDSAVYFCASSQDRVFYGYTFGSGTRLTVV.

The J gene is TRBJ2-3, the V gene TRBV28; 7 bases fit TRBD2. The CDR3 extends over 14 amino acids. Trimming at V came to 3 bases and at J to 1 base, leaving 1 base not matched to a gene. Germline CDR1 is MDHEN and CDR2 is SYDVKM. CDR3 nucleotide sequence: TGTGCCAGCAGTTTGGCGGGGGGCACAGATACGCAGTATTTT. The encoded protein is CASSLAGGTDTQYF. Drawing the rest from reference TRBV28 and TRBJ2-3, the complete variable domain is DVKVTQSSRYLVKRTGEKVFLECVQDMDHENMFWYRQDPGLGLRLIYFSYDVKMKEKGDIPEGYSVSREKKERFSLILESASTNQTSMYLCASSLAGGTDTQYFGPGTRLTVL.

There are a few counts of this clonotype. V is TRBV2 and J is TRBJ1-1; perhaps TRBD1 as D (6 bases). Trimming removed 6 bases at V and 5 bases at J, with 16 bases between. Germline CDR1 and CDR2: SNHLY and FYNNEI. The CDR3 has 14 amino acids. The CDR3 nucleotides are TGTGCCAGCAGCAATCAGGGGTTGGGAACTGAAGCTTTCTTT. Protein product: CASSNQGLGTEAFF.

This clonotype was seen a handful of times. V is TRBV12-3 or TRBV12-4 and J is TRBJ2-5; 13 bases align to TRBD2. This CDR3 has 20 residues. V shed 4 bases and J 2 bases; nucleotides not matched to a gene: 16. CDR3 region: CASSSRPHFTSGRVQETQYF. DNA for the CDR3: TGTGCCAGCAGTTCGCGCCCCCATTTTACTAGCGGGAGGGTTCAAGAGACCCAGTACTTC.

This clonotype was seen a few times. This sequence joins TRBV20-1 and TRBJ2-4, with 10 bases identical to TRBD1. J lost 4 bases, V lost 5 bases, and 2 bases had no gene match. This CDR3 has 13 residues. The germline gives CDR1 DFQATT, CDR2 SNEGSKA (reference sequence). In DNA, the CDR3 is TGCAGTGCTCCGGACAGGGGGAAAAACATTCAGTACTTC. Protein: CSAPDRGKNIQYF.

In its sample, this clonotype ranks as large (0.1 to 1%). This chain's CDR3 is CSVVSRGRTNYGYTF. The CDR3 DNA follows: TGCAGCGTTGTCAGTCGGGGAAGAACTAACTATGGCTACACCTTC. This chain joins TRBV29-1 and TRBJ1-2; D remains unclear. CDR3 length: 15 residues. Per the germline V gene, CDR1 is SQVTM and CDR2 is ANQGSEA. With 4 bases removed from V and 0 bases from J, the gap between germline ends came to 15 bases.

Comment on this clonotype: A read error is possible here, since a much larger clone lies one base away. The J gene is TRBJ1-2, the V gene TRBV24-1; no clear D gene. The CDR3 covers 14 residues. Looked up from germline, CDR1 is KGHDR and CDR2 is SFDVKD. The V and J ends lost 4 bases and 6 bases respectively, with 14 bases between them. The CDR3 region is CATSENWGAHGYTF. The CDR3 DNA sequence: TGTGCCACCAGTGAGAACTGGGGAGCCCATGGCTACACCTTC.

The chain employs TRBV7-9 and TRBJ2-1; D ambiguous. The length of the CDR3 is 16 residues. V was cut by 3 bases and J by 3 bases, with 15 bases left in between. The germline V gene has CDR1 SEHNR and CDR2 FQNEAQ (reference sequence). The CDR3 sequence: CASSLLGRLFYNEQFF. Written as DNA, the CDR3 is TGTGCCAGCAGCTTGCTCGGGCGGCTCTTCTACAATGAGCAGTTCTTC. Full variable domain (remainder filled in from reference TRBV7-9 and TRBJ2-1): DTGVSQNPRHKITKRGQNVTFRCDPISEHNRLYWYRQTLGQGPEFLTYFQNEAQLEKSRLLSDRFSAERPKGSFSTLEIQRTEQGDSAMYLCASSLLGRLFYNEQFFGPGTRLTVL.